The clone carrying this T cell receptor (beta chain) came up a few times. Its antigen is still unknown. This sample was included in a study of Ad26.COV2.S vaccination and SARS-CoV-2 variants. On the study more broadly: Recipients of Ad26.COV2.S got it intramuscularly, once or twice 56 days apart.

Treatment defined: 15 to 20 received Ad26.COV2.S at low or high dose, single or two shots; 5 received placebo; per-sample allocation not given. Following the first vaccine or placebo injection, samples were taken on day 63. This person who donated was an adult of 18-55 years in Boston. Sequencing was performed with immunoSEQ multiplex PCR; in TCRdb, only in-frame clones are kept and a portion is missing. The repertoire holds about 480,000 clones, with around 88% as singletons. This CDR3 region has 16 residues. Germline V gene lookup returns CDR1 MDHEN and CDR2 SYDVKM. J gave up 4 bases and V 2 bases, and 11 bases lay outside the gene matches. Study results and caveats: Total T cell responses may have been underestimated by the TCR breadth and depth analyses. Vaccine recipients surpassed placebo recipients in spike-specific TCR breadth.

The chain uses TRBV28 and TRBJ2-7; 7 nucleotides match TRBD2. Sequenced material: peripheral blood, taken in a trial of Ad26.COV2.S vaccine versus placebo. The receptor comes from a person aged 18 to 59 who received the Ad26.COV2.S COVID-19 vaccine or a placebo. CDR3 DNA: TGTGCCAGCAGTTTAGCGGGGGTGGTAGGGAGATACGAGCAGTACTTC. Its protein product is CASSLAGVVGRYEQYF.